This is a list of T cell receptor beta chains from one sample in a study of T-cell memory formation after mild COVID-19. TCRdb re-analysed the 5' RACE reads in MiXCR, keeping a single row per CDR3 protein. The sample carries around 300,000 distinct CDR3 sequences, more than 15% recorded once. The sample taken for sequencing was PBMCs or a T cell subset sorted from them (not recorded which). The receptors shown here come from a man aged 18-30 years who had mild COVID-19 (a few samples of this study predate the infection). Cell type and time point are not known. Each CDR3 is given with its conserved first and last residue. The D gene is left open where the match is weak. For some rows the clone size is stated as once, few or many, or as a class when expanded; others skip it.

D gene	clone size	V gene	J gene	CDR3 protein	CDR3 DNA
TRBD2	-	TRBV3-1	TRBJ2-3	CASKQGLAVTDTQYF	TGTGCCAGTAAGCAGGGACTAGCGGTGACAGATACGCAGTATTTT
TRBD2	-	TRBV30	TRBJ2-3	CAWKRDPTDTQYF	TGTGCCTGGAAGCGGGACCCCACAGATACGCAGTATTTT
-	many	TRBV5-1	TRBJ1-1	CASSLTLGSTEAFF	TGCGCCAGCAGCTTGACATTGGGTAGCACTGAAGCTTTCTTT
-	-	TRBV20-1	TRBJ2-5	CSAHQGLGETQYF	TGCAGTGCTCATCAGGGGCTAGGGGAGACCCAGTACTTC
TRBD1	-	TRBV7-2	TRBJ1-2	CASTTGAKRNYGYTF	TGTGCCAGCACGACAGGGGCCAAAAGGAACTATGGCTACACCTTC
-	many	TRBV5-5	TRBJ1-1	CASSPVGVGNTEAFF	TGTGCCAGCAGCCCGGTGGGGGTAGGGAACACTGAAGCTTTCTTT
-	few	TRBV6-6	TRBJ2-4	CASSYHSAKNIQYF	TGTGCCAGCAGCTACCACAGTGCCAAAAACATTCAGTACTTC
-	-	TRBV20-1	TRBJ2-3	CSAYRGGSTDTQYF	TGCAGTGCCTACAGGGGAGGGAGCACAGATACGCAGTATTTT
-	few	TRBV4-1	TRBJ1-5	CASSQGWYNQPQHF	TGCGCCAGCAGCCAAGGATGGTACAATCAGCCCCAGCATTTT
TRBD1	-	TRBV5-1	TRBJ2-2	CASTEGAGTGELFF	TGCGCCAGCACCGAGGGGGCGGGCACCGGGGAGCTGTTTTTT
-	few	TRBV5-1	TRBJ2-5	CASSLGNAETQYF	TGCGCCAGCAGCTTGGGGAACGCGGAGACCCAGTACTTC
TRBD1	-	TRBV12-5	TRBJ1-1	CASGLGQGAAFF	TGTGCTAGTGGTTTGGGACAGGGGGCAGCTTTCTTT
-	few	TRBV7-3	TRBJ2-1	CASSWTTSYNEQFF	TGTGCCAGCAGCTGGACGACTAGCTACAATGAGCAGTTCTTC
-	-	TRBV6-2/TRBV6-3	TRBJ1-6	CASRWGSPLHF	TGTGCCAGCCGTTGGGGCTCACCCCTCCACTTT
TRBD2	few	TRBV11-2	TRBJ2-1	CASSGLAGGQEDEQFF	TGTGCCAGCAGCGGACTAGCGGGGGGGCAAGAGGATGAGCAGTTCTTC
TRBD1	-	TRBV14	TRBJ2-4	CASSQATGLAKNIQYF	TGTGCCAGCAGCCAAGCGACAGGGTTAGCCAAAAACATTCAGTACTTC
TRBD1	few	TRBV7-9	TRBJ1-2	CASSFGTGDGYTF	TGTGCCAGCAGCTTCGGGACAGGGGATGGCTACACCTTC
-	-	TRBV20-1	TRBJ1-5	CSARWQGNQPQHF	TGCAGTGCTAGATGGCAGGGCAATCAGCCCCAGCATTTT
-	-	TRBV20-1	TRBJ2-7	CSASDAAGSYEQYF	TGCAGTGCATCGGACGCCGCGGGCTCCTACGAGCAGTACTTC
-	-	TRBV4-3	TRBJ1-2	CASSQDRQGDPYGYTF	TGCGCCAGCAGCCAAGATCGCCAGGGTGATCCCTATGGCTACACCTTC
-	-	TRBV7-9	TRBJ2-2	CASSRIGTSGELFF	TGTGCCAGCAGCCGCATAGGGACTTCCGGGGAGCTGTTTTTT
-	many	TRBV5-1	TRBJ2-2	CASSLVRGSPFRGTTNTGELFF	TGCGCCAGCAGCTTGGTGAGGGGGTCGCCTTTTCGGGGGACAACGAACACCGGGGAGCTGTTTTTT
TRBD1	-	TRBV10-3	TRBJ2-7	CAISYGQESYEQYF	TGTGCCATCAGTTACGGACAGGAGTCCTACGAGCAGTACTTC
-	-	TRBV5-1	TRBJ2-2	CASSLDVAGELFF	TGCGCCAGCAGCTTGGACGTCGCCGGGGAGCTGTTTTTT
-	-	TRBV20-1	TRBJ2-3	CSASWLAVRSSTDTQYF	TGCAGTGCTAGTTGGCTAGCAGTAAGGTCTAGCACAGATACGCAGTATTTT
TRBD1	few	TRBV7-9	TRBJ2-7	CASSLGQVSYEQYF	TGTGCCAGCAGCCTCGGACAGGTATCCTACGAGCAGTACTTC
-	-	TRBV5-4	TRBJ2-5	CASSTQDSGETQYF	TGTGCCAGCAGTACCCAGGACAGCGGAGAGACCCAGTACTTC